This T cell receptor (beta chain) was profiled in a study of vaccination and CD4 T cells after COVID-19. Turning to the study itself: Collection of post-COVID samples occurred a median roughly 110 days after diagnosis, spanning a range of 35 to 161. Samples were taken after vaccination, a median of approximately 73 days after dose two, with a range of 14 to 241.

Treatment given: roughly ten-day PBMC culture with coronavirus spike peptide pools or control peptides (ViraFEST assay). Under the ViraFEST approach, antigen-specific T cells were expanded with peptide pools and TCRs subsequently sequenced. The CDR3 is 15 residues long. Germline CDR1 is MNHEY and CDR2 is SVGEGT. General observations from the study: The study examined relatively few convalescent patients and included no early post-infection timepoints.

About this clonotype: Its matching antigen is unknown. One end of the junction is discordant with germline, which a read error may explain.

Sequencing of DNA taken from cultured CD4+ T cells relied on the Oncomine TCR Beta short-read assay. Via MiXCR, TCRdb re-called the PCR reads, giving one row per CDR3 protein. The repertoire holds some 22,000 distinct CDR3 sequences, around 70% seen once, with about a fifth in the top ten. Material: CD4+ T cells from blood, cultured in vitro, obtained after SARS-CoV-2 vaccination. V gene TRBV6-2 or TRBV6-3 combines with J gene TRBJ1-5, with TRBD1 matching over 9 bases. The clonotype comes from a human donor who received a COVID-19 vaccine. The CDR3 DNA reads as TGTGCCAGCAGTTATGGACAGGGGCAAGGTCAGCCCCAGCGTTTT. Its protein product is CASSYGQGQGQPQRF.